The TCR beta chain described here comes from a study of chemoradiotherapy in HPV16-positive cancers. The data were produced by immunoSEQ multiplex PCR, yet TCRdb's version contains in-frame clones alone and is incomplete. This sample has 30,000 or so clones, with about 88% found just once. Trimming stripped 0 bases from V and 5 bases from J, with 10 bases between. The germline V gene encodes CDR1 SGHTA and CDR2 FQGNSA. This CDR3 is 14 amino acids long. The V call is TRBV7-2, the J call TRBJ1-2, with TRBD1 as a possible D gene (5 bases). The source is a human donor with HPV-associated anogenital cancer. This specimen was blood, taken from a patient who underwent chemoradiotherapy. CDR3 region: CASSLAGWGYGYTF. CDR3 nucleotides: TGTGCCAGCAGCTTAGCAGGATGGGGGTATGGCTACACCTTC.